The 5 T cell receptor beta chains below were found in one sample sequenced in a study of blood T cell repertoires in COVID-19. Data came from immunoSEQ multiplex PCR; TCRdb stores just in-frame clones and leaves some out. This sample has approximately 54,000 clones, with approximately 91% found just once. The source material was peripheral blood. The receptors stem from a man aged 50 to 60 with acute or convalescent COVID-19.

This chain uses TRBV2 with TRBJ2-3, with 7 bases lining up with TRBD2. Looked up from germline, CDR1 is SNHLY and CDR2 is FYNNEI. The CDR3 has 17 amino acids. V was pared by 4 bases and J by 0 bases, with 10 bases of the junction left unmatched. CDR3 amino acids: CASSVKASGASTDTQYF. CDR3 in DNA: TGTGCCAGCAGTGTTAAGGCTAGCGGTGCTAGCACAGATACGCAGTATTTT. Full variable domain (rest looked up from reference TRBV2 and TRBJ2-3): EPEVTQTPSHQVTQMGQEVILRCVPISNHLYFYWYRQILGQKVEFLVSFYNNEISEKSEIFDDQFSVERPDGSNFTLKIRSTKLEDSAMYFCASSVKASGASTDTQYFGPGTRLTVL.

J is TRBJ1-2 and V is TRBV6-1; D gene ambiguous. The CDR3 consists of 13 residues. Trimming took 3 bases from V and 4 from J, leaving 9 bases between them. CDR1 is MNHNS, CDR2 SASEGT, per germline. CDR3 protein: CASSEGGLYGYTF. The CDR3 DNA follows: TGTGCCAGCAGTGAGGGCGGACTCTATGGCTACACCTTC.

The chain links TRBV27 to TRBJ1-1, with TRBD1 as a possible D gene (5 bases). Trimming left V 2 bases short and J 2 bases short, with 12 bases between. This CDR3 is built from 15 residues. The germline CDR1 and CDR2 sequences are MNHEY and SMNVEV (reference sequence). CDR3 sequence reads: CASSLIAGPNTEAFF. The CDR3 DNA reads TGTGCCAGCAGTTTAATCGCAGGGCCCAACACTGAAGCTTTCTTT.

The chain links TRBV24-1 to TRBJ2-5; maybe TRBD1 (5 bases). The CDR3 runs to 16 residues. V shed 4 bases and J shed 4 bases, with 18 bases lying between them. The germline V gene has CDR1 KGHDR and CDR2 SFDVKD. CDR3 in amino acids: CATSESAGSYGETQYF. The CDR3, as DNA: TGTGCCACCAGTGAGTCGGCAGGGTCTTATGGAGAGACCCAGTACTTC.

The CDR3 nucleotides read TGTGCCACCAGCAGAAGAGGCGGGACAGATCAGCCCCAGCATTTT. Amino acids: CATSRRGGTDQPQHF. The V gene is TRBV15, the J gene TRBJ1-5; 7 nucleotides match TRBD1. The germline V gene has CDR1 LNHNV and CDR2 YYDKDF (reference sequence). CDR3 length equals 15 residues. Trimming cost V 2 bases and J 5 bases; bases outside gene matches: 6.